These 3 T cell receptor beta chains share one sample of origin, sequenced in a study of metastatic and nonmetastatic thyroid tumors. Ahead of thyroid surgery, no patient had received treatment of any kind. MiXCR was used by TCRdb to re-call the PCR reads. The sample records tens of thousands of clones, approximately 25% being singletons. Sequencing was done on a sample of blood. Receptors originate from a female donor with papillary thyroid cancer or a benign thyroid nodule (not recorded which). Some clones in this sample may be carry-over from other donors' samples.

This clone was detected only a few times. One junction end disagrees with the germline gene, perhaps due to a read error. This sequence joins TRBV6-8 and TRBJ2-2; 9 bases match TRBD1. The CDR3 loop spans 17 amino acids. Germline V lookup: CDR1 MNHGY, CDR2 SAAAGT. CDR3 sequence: CASSYSRTGENTWELFF. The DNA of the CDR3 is TGTGCCAGCAGTTATAGTAGGACAGGGGAGAACACCTGGGAGCTGTTTTTT.

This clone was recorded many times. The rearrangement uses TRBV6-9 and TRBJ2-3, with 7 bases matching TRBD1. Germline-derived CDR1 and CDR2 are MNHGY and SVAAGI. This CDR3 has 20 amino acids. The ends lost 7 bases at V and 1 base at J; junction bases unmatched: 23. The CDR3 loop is CASTKGWGRGWPTRTDTQYF. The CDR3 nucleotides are TGTGCCAGCACCAAGGGTTGGGGCAGGGGGTGGCCAACCCGCACAGATACGCAGTATTTT.

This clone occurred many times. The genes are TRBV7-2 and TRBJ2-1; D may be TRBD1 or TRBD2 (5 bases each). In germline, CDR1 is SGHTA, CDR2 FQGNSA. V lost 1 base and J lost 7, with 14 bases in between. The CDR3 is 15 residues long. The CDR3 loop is CASSLVTGTGNEQFF. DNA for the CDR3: TGTGCCAGCAGCTTAGTTACGGGGACGGGGAATGAGCAGTTCTTC.